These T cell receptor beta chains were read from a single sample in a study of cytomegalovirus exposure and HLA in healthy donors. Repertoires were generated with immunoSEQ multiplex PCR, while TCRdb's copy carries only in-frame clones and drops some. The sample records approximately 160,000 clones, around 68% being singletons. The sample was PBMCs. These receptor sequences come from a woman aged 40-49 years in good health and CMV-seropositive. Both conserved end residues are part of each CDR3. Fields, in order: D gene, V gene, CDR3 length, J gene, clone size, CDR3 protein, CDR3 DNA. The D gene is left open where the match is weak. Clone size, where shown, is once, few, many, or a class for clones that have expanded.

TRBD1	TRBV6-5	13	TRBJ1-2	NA	CASSTGGRYGYPF	TGTGCCAGCAGTACAGGGGGAAGATATGGCTACCCCTTC
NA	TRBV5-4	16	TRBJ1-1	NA	CASSQGEGGGYTEAFF	TGTGCCAGCAGCCAGGGAGAGGGTGGGGGGTACACTGAAGCTTTCTTT
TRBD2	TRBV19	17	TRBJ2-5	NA	CASSRGLAGAAQETQYF	TGTGCCAGTAGTAGGGGGCTAGCGGGGGCGGCCCAAGAGACCCAGTACTTC
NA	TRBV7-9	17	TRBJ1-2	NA	CASSPRYKTGSHDGYTF	TGTGCCAGCAGCCCCCGATATAAAACAGGGAGTCACGATGGCTACACCTTC
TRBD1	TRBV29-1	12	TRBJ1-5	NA	CSVRQGNQPQHF	TGCAGCGTTCGACAGGGGAATCAGCCCCAGCATTTT
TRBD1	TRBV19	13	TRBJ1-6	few	CASRGTGASPLHF	TGTGCCAGTAGGGGGACAGGGGCTTCACCCCTCCACTTT
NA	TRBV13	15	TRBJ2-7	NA	CASSLGRLVSYEQYF	TGTGCCAGCAGCTTAGGTAGGCTAGTCTCCTACGAGCAGTACTTC
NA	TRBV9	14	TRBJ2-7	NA	CASSPRVTPYEQYF	TGTGCCAGCAGCCCTCGGGTAACTCCCTACGAGCAGTACTTC
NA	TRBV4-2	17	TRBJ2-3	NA	CASSQDSGRLGTDTQYF	TGTGCCAGCAGCCAAGATTCAGGGCGGTTGGGCACAGATACGCAGTATTTT
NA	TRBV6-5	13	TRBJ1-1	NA	CASLRGVGTEAFF	TGTGCCAGCCTACGGGGGGTAGGGACTGAAGCTTTCTTT
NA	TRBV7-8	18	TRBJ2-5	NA	CASSSNRGLAGFQETQYF	TGTGCCAGCAGCTCCAACAGGGGCCTAGCGGGTTTCCAAGAGACCCAGTACTTC
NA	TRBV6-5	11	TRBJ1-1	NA	CGAGAPPEAFF	TGTGGTGCGGGGGCGCCCCCTGAAGCTTTCTTT
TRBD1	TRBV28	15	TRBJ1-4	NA	CASSLDRAGNEKLFF	TGTGCCAGCAGTCTGGACAGGGCGGGCAATGAAAAACTGTTTTTT
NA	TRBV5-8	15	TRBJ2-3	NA	CASRYPQGPPDTQYF	TGTGCCAGCAGATATCCACAGGGTCCCCCAGATACGCAGTATTTT
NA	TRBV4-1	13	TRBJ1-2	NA	CASSITGSWGYTF	TGCGCCAGCAGTATAACAGGATCCTGGGGCTACACCTTC
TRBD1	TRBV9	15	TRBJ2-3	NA	CASSVEGGWVDTQYF	TGTGCCAGCAGCGTAGAAGGGGGCTGGGTAGATACGCAGTATTTT
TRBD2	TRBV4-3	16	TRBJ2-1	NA	CASSQMGAGGRNEQFF	TGCGCCAGCAGCCAAATGGGTGCGGGAGGGCGGAATGAGCAGTTCTTC
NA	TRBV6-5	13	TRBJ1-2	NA	CASSIRGIYGYPF	TGTGCCAGCAGTATCAGGGGAATCTATGGCTACCCCTTC
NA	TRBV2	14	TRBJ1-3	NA	CASSEQGSGNTIYF	TGTGCCAGCAGCGAACAGGGTTCTGGAAACACCATATATTTT
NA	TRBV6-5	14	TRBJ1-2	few	CASSLAGISHGYTF	TGTGCCAGCAGTTTGGCAGGGATTTCGCATGGCTACACCTTC
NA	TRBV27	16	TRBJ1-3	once	CASRTFYQGSGNTIYF	TGTGCCAGCAGGACTTTCTACCAGGGGTCTGGAAACACCATATATTTT
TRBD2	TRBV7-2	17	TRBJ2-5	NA	CASSFGLAGEVQETQYF	TGTGCCAGCAGCTTCGGACTAGCGGGAGAGGTACAAGAGACCCAGTACTTC
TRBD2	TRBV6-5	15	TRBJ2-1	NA	CASSLAGESYNEQFF	TGTGCCAGCAGTCTAGCGGGAGAATCCTACAATGAGCAGTTCTTC
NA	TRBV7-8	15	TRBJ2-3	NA	CASSFFEELTDTQYF	TGTGCCAGCAGCTTTTTCGAGGAACTCACAGATACGCAGTATTTT
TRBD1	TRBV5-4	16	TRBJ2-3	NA	CASSLRTGKSADTQYF	TGTGCCAGCAGCCTCCGGACAGGGAAATCCGCAGATACGCAGTATTTT
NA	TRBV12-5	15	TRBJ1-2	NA	CASGLVRSAIDGYTF	TGTGCTAGTGGTTTGGTACGGAGTGCTATAGATGGCTACACCTTC
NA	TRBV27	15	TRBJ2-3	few	CASSLSTNSAGTQYF	TGTGCCAGCAGTTTATCGACGAATTCAGCGGGTACGCAGTATTTT
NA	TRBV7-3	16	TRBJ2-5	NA	CASSPEGGPYQETQYF	TGTGCCAGCAGCCCCGAAGGGGGTCCGTACCAAGAGACCCAGTACTTC
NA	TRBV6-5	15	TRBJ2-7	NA	CASSLLGPGPYEQYF	TGTGCCAGCAGTCTACTCGGCCCAGGGCCCTATGAGCAGTACTTC
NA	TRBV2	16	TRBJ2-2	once	CASNLRAGESTGELFF	TGTGCCAGCAACCTCCGGGCAGGGGAGAGCACCGGGGAGCTGTTTTTT
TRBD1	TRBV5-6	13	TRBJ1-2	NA	CASRTGGGYGYPF	TGTGCCAGCAGGACAGGGGGCGGCTATGGCTACCCCTTC